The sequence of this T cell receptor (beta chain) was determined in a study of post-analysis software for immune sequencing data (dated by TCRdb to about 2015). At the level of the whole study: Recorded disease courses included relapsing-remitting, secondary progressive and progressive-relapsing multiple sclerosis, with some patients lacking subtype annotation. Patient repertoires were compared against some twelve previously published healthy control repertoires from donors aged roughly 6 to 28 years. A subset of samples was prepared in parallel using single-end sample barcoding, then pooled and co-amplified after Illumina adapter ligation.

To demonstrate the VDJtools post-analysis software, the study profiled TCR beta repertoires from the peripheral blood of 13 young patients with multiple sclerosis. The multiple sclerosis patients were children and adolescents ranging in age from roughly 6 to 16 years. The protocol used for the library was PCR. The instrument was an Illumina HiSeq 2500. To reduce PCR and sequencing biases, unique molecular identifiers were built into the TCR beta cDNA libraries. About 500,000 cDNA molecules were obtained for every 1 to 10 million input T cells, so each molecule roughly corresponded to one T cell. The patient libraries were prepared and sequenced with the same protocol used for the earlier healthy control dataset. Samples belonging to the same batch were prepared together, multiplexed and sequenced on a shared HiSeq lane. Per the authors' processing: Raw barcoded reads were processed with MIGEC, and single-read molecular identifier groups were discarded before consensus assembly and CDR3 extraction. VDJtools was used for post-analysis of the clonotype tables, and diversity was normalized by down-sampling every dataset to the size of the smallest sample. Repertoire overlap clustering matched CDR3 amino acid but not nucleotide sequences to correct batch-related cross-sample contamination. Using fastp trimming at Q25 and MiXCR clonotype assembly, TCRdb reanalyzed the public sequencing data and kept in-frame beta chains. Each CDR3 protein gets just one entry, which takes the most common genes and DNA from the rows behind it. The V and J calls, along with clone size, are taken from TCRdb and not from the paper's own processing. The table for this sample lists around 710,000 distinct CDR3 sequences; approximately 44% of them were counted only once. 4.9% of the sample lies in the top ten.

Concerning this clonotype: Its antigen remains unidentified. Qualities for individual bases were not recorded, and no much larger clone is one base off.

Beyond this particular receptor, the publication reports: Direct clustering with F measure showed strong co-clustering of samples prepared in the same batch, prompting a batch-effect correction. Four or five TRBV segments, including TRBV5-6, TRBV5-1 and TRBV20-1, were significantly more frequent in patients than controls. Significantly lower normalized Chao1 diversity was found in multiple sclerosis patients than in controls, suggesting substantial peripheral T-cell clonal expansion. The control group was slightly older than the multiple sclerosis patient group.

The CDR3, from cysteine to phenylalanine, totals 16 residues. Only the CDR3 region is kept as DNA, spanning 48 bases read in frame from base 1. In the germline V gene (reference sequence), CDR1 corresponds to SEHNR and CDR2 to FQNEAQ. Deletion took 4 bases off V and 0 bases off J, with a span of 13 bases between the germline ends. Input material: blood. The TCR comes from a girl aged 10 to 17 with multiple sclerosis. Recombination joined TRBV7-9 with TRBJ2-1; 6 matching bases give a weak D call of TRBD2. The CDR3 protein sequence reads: CASSSVGGVSYNEQFF. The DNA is TGTGCCAGCAGCTCAGTGGGGGGAGTCTCCTACAATGAGCAGTTCTTC.